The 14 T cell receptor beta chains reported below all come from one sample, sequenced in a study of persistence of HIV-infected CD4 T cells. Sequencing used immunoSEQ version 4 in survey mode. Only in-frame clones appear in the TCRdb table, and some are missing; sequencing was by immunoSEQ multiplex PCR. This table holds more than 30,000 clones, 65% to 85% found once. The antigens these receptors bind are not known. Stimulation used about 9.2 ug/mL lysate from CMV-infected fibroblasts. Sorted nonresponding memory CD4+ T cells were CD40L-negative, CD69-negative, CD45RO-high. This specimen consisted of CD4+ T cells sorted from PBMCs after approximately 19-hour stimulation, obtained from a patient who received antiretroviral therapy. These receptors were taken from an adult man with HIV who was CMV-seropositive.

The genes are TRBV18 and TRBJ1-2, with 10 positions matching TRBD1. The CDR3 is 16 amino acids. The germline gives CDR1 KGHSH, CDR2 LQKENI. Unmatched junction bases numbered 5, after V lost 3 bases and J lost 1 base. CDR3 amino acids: CASSPGGQGVNYGYTF. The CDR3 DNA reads TGTGCCAGCTCACCTGGTGGACAGGGGGTTAACTATGGCTACACCTTC.

The CDR3 bases are TGCGCCAGCAGCTTGGGGGGCGGGGTAGGGAACACTGAAGCTTTCTTT. Its translation: CASSLGGGVGNTEAFF. V is TRBV5-1 and J is TRBJ1-1; a possible D gene is TRBD1 (5 bases). The CDR3 consists of 16 residues. V dropped 0 bases and J dropped 1 base, with 13 bases sitting between them. From germline, CDR1 is SGHRS and CDR2 YFSETQ.

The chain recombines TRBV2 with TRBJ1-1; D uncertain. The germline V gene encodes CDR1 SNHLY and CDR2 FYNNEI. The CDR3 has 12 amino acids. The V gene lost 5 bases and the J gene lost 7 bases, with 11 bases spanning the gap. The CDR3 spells CASSMDPREAFF. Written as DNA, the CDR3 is TGTGCCAGCAGTATGGACCCACGTGAAGCTTTCTTT.

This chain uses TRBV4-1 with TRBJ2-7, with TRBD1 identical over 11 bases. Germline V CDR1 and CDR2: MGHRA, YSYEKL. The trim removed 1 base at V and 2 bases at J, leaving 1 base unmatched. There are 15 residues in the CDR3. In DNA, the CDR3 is TGCGCCAGCAGCCAAGGGACAGGGGGCACCTACGAGCAGTACTTC. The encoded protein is CASSQGTGGTYEQYF.

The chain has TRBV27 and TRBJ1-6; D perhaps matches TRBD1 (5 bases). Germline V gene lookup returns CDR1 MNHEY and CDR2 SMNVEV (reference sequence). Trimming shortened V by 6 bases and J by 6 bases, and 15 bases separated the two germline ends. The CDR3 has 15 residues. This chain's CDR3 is CASRSKGRGNSPLHF. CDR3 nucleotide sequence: TGTGCCAGCAGAAGTAAAGGTAGGGGTAATTCACCCCTCCACTTT.

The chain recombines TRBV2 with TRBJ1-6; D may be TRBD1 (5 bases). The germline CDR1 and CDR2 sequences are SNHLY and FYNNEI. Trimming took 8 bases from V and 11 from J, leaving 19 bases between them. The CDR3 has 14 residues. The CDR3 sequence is CASDVGVPRAPLHF. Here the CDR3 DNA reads TGTGCCAGCGACGTCGGGGTGCCCAGGGCACCCCTCCACTTT.

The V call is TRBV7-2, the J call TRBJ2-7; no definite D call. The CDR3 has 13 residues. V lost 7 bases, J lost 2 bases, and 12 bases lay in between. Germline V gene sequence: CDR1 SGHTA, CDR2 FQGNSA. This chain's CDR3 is CASTLPSTYEQYF. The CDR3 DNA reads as TGTGCCAGCACTCTCCCCAGCACCTACGAGCAGTACTTC.

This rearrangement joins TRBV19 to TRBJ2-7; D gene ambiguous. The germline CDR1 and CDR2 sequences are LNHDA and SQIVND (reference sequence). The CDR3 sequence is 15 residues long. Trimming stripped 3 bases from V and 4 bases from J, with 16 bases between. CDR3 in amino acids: CASSITPGPLYEQYF. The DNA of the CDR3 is TGTGCCAGTAGTATCACCCCCGGGCCTTTATACGAGCAGTACTTC.

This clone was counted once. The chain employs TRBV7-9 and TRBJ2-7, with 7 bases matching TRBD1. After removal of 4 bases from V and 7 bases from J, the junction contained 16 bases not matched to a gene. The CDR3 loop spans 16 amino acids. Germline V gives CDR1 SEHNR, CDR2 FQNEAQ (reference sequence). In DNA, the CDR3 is TGTGCCAGCAGCTCAGGTTCAAACAGGGGATCGGGGGAGCAGTACTTC. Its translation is CASSSGSNRGSGEQYF.

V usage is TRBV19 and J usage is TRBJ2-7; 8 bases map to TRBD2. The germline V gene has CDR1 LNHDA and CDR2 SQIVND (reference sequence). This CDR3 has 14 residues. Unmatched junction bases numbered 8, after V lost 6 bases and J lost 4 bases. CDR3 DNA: TGTGCCAGTAGCCGGGAGGGATTCGTGTACGAGCAGTACTTC. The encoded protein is CASSREGFVYEQYF.

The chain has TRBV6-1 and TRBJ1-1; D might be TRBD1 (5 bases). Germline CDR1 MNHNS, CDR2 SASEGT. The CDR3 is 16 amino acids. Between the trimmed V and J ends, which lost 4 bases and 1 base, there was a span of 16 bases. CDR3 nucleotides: TGTGCCAGCAGTGCGCCAAACCGACAGTCGAACACTGAAGCTTTCTTT. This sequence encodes CASSAPNRQSNTEAFF.

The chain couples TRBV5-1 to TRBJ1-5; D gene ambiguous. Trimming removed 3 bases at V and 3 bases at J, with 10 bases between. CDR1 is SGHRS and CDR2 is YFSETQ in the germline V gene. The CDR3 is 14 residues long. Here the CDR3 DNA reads TGCGCCAGCAGCTCGGACGGGATCAATCAGCCCCAGCATTTT. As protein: CASSSDGINQPQHF.

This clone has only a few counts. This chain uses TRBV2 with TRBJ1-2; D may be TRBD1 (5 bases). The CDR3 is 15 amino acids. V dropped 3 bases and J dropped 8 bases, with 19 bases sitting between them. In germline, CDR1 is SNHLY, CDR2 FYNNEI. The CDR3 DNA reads TGTGCCAGCAGTGAGCAGGGAATGGGTTTGGAGGGCTACACCTTC. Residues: CASSEQGMGLEGYTF.

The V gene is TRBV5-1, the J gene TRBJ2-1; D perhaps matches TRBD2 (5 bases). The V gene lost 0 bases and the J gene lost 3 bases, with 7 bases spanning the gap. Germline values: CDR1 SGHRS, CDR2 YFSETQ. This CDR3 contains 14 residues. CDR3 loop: CASSLDGNYNEQFF. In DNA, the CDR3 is TGCGCCAGCAGCTTGGACGGGAACTACAATGAGCAGTTCTTC.